Sequencing of this T cell receptor (beta chain) was carried out in a study of cytomegalovirus exposure and HLA in healthy donors. In the PCR, 60 Vbeta and 13 Jbeta primers were used. Clones were sequenced by immunoSEQ multiplex PCR, and TCRdb holds only the in-frame ones, with some missing. The sample comprises approximately 140,000 clones, approximately 85% of which are singletons, and over 1.5% rests with the top ten. Trimming took 4 bases from V and 9 from J; bases not matched to a gene: 7. The germline V gene encodes CDR1 MNHEY and CDR2 SMNVEV (reference sequence). This CDR3 comprises 14 residues. Study results and limitations: Across donors, presence/absence analyses took sequencing depth to be roughly uniform. Earlier results showed most TCR beta V segments being productive about 87% or about 30% of the time. Some public TCRs appeared in many individuals, while most sequences were rare.

About this clone itself: Antigen unknown.

The sample consisted of PBMCs. The clonotype comes from a boy aged 5-17 years in good health and CMV-seronegative. The gene calls are TRBV27 and TRBJ2-2; 8 nucleotides agree with TRBD2. The chain's CDR3 is CASSSAGEARELFF. The CDR3 nucleotides are TGTGCCAGCAGTTCAGCGGGAGAAGCTCGGGAGCTGTTTTTT.